These 24 T cell receptor beta chains were sequenced from one sample in a study of neurological immune-mediated disorders. From the 5' RACE reads, TCRdb called clonotypes with MiXCR, one entry per CDR3 protein. The table lists roughly 50,000 distinct CDR3 sequences, about 9.4% of them singletons. The specimen sequenced was PBMCs. The receptors here all came from a man between 70 and 80 years old with HTLV-1-associated myelopathy (HAM/TSP).

V gene TRBV27 combines with J gene TRBJ2-7; 11 bases match TRBD2. Germline V gene sequence: CDR1 MNHEY, CDR2 SMNVEV (reference sequence). The CDR3 has 16 residues. Losses at the gene ends were 6 bases for V and 2 bases for J; bases not matched to a gene: 9. CDR3 sequence reads: CASSSLTSGSPYEQYF. DNA for the CDR3: TGTGCCAGCAGCTCTCTCACTAGCGGGAGTCCCTACGAGCAGTACTTC.

This clonotype has a count of ten or more. The chain combines TRBV7-2 with TRBJ2-7; TRBD2 matches at 8 bases. The CDR3 extends over 14 amino acids. The germline V gene has CDR1 SGHTA and CDR2 FQGNSA. V dropped 4 bases and J dropped 2; count of bases not matched to a gene: 4. CDR3 sequence (DNA): TGTGCCAGCAGCTATAGCGGGGCTACCTACGAGCAGTACTTC. Its protein is CASSYSGATYEQYF.

The table lists this clonotype with a few counts. The chain joins TRBV29-1 to TRBJ2-1, with D possibly being TRBD1 (6 bases). The CDR3 is made up of 15 amino acids. The germline V gene encodes CDR1 SQVTM and CDR2 ANQGSEA. V was trimmed by 6 bases and J by 1 base, leaving 16 bases between them. CDR3 loop: CSVLRGFGSYNEQFF. The CDR3, as DNA: TGCAGCGTGCTCAGGGGATTTGGGTCCTACAATGAGCAGTTCTTC.

At least ten counts were recorded for this clonotype. The rearrangement links TRBV5-1 to TRBJ2-7; 10 bases line up with TRBD2. This CDR3 contains 15 residues. Trimming took 4 bases from V and 4 from J; bases not matched to a gene: 8. Looked up from germline, CDR1 is SGHRS and CDR2 is YFSETQ. CDR3 DNA sequence: TGCGCCAGCAGCGCTGCCGGGACTAGCGTGTACGAGCAGTACTTC. Protein: CASSAAGTSVYEQYF.

This clonotype was picked up many times. The CDR3: CASSFRGDPFQETQYF. CDR3 nucleotide sequence: TGTGCCAGCAGCTTCAGAGGGGATCCCTTCCAAGAGACCCAGTACTTC. J is TRBJ2-5 and V is TRBV7-9; either TRBD1 or TRBD2 may fit D (5 bases each). V lost 3 bases and J 1 base, leaving 15 bases between the germline ends. This CDR3 spans 16 amino acids. Per germline, CDR1 SEHNR and CDR2 FQNEAQ (reference sequence).

The chain recombines TRBV18 with TRBJ1-5; no firm D call. This CDR3 region has 15 residues. Trimming removed 3 bases at V and 0 bases at J, with 9 bases between. Per the germline V gene, CDR1 is KGHSH and CDR2 is LQKENI. This CDR3 is CASSPAHSSNQPQHF. CDR3 nucleotides: TGTGCCAGCTCACCCGCCCATAGTAGCAATCAGCCCCAGCATTTT.

This clonotype was counted ten times or more. This chain uses TRBV28 with TRBJ1-4; 8 nucleotides line up with TRBD1. Germline CDR1 reads MDHEN; CDR2 reads SYDVKM. CDR3 length: 14 residues. Germline trimming cut 5 bases from V and 10 bases from J; bases unmatched to any gene: 9. DNA for the CDR3: TGTGCCAGCAGTCCTACAGGGGGATACAGAAAACTGTTTTTT. It specifies CASSPTGGYRKLFF.

This clonotype was seen ten or more times. The chain recombines TRBV28 with TRBJ2-7, with TRBD2 matching 7 bases. Germline V gene data show CDR1 as MDHEN and CDR2 as SYDVKM. V shed 1 base, J shed 2 bases, and the junction held 8 bases outside the gene matches. This CDR3 contains 16 residues. This CDR3 is CASSLFTAGTTYEQYF. CDR3 coding DNA: TGTGCCAGCAGTTTATTTACGGCGGGGACTACCTACGAGCAGTACTTC.

This clonotype turned up a few times. A much larger clone lies a single base off, so this may be a read error. This rearrangement joins TRBV20-1 to TRBJ2-7, with a possible D match to TRBD2 (6 bases). Trimming cost V 0 bases and J 0 bases, with 6 bases left between them. The CDR3 is made up of 13 amino acids. Germline V gene data show CDR1 as DFQATT and CDR2 as SNEGSKA (reference sequence). The CDR3 reads CSARDGSSYEQYF. CDR3 bases: TGCAGTGCTAGAGACGGGAGCTCCTACGAGCAGTACTTC.

This clonotype was seen many times. J is TRBJ2-3 and V is TRBV7-2, with 9 bases aligning to TRBD2. The CDR3 covers 16 residues. J was trimmed by 2 bases and V by 2 bases; bases with no gene match: 5. Germline V gene sequence: CDR1 SGHTA, CDR2 FQGNSA. The CDR3 region has the DNA TGTGCCAGCAGCTTAATGAGCGGGAGGACCACAGATACGCAGTATTTT. It encodes CASSLMSGRTTDTQYF. The full variable domain, with the rest looked up from reference TRBV7-2 and TRBJ2-3, is GAGVSQSPSNKVTEKGKDVELRCDPISGHTALYWYRQSLGQGLEFLIYFQGNSAPDKSGLPSDRFSAERTGGSVSTLTIQRTQQEDSAVYLCASSLMSGRTTDTQYFGPGTRLTVL.

This clonotype occurred many times. The chain has TRBV7-2 and TRBJ2-3, with TRBD2 identical over 10 bases. Germline loops: CDR1 SGHTA, CDR2 FQGNSA. The CDR3 covers 16 residues. The V segment lost 4 bases and the J segment 5 bases; nucleotides outside the gene matches: 9. The CDR3 DNA sequence: TGTGCCAGCAGCTCCGGAGCGGGAGGGCCTCAAGATACGCAGTATTTT. It codes for CASSSGAGGPQDTQYF.

There are many counts of this clonotype. The rearrangement joins TRBV28 to TRBJ2-1, with D perhaps TRBD2 (10 bases). Germline CDR1 is MDHEN and CDR2 is SYDVKM. The CDR3 consists of 17 residues. Trimming left V 6 bases short and J 6 bases short, with 24 bases between. The CDR3 DNA is TGTGCCAGCAGAGGACAGGGGCCAGCGGGAGGGGGCAATGAGCAGTTCTTC. Protein sequence: CASRGQGPAGGGNEQFF.

This clonotype was observed many times. V usage is TRBV20-1 and J usage is TRBJ2-1; D gene unclear. Germline CDR1 and CDR2: DFQATT and SNEGSKA (reference sequence). This CDR3 is built from 15 residues. Trimming cost V 3 bases and J 0 bases, with 12 bases left between them. The CDR3 is CSASRLATSYNEQFF. The CDR3, as DNA: TGCAGTGCTAGTAGGTTAGCCACCTCCTACAATGAGCAGTTCTTC.

This clonotype was found many times. This CDR3 reads CASSLGSGDTQYF. CDR3 bases: TGTGCCAGCAGCTTAGGTAGCGGAGATACGCAGTATTTT. The chain is built from TRBV7-9 and TRBJ2-3; a weak D match, TRBD2 (6 bases). The CDR3 is 13 residues long. CDR1 and CDR2 (germline): SEHNR, FQNEAQ (reference sequence). V was trimmed by 1 base and J by 5 bases, leaving 7 bases between them.

Ten or more counts support this clonotype. The V call is TRBV5-1, the J call TRBJ2-3; D is uncertain. This CDR3 spans 15 amino acids. V dropped 3 bases and J dropped 6 bases, with 17 bases sitting between them. CDR1 and CDR2 from the germline V gene are SGHRS and YFSETQ. The CDR3 DNA reads TGCGCCAGCAGCTCAACCACCCACTCCGCCGATACGCAGTATTTT. It codes for CASSSTTHSADTQYF.

The table lists this clonotype with many counts. The genes are TRBV5-1 and TRBJ2-3, with 9 bases that match TRBD2. J gave up 4 bases and V 4 bases, and 7 bases lay outside the gene matches. The CDR3 length is 15 residues. Germline-derived CDR1 and CDR2 are SGHRS and YFSETQ. The CDR3 region is CASSTGSGRSDTQYF. The DNA for the CDR3 is TGCGCCAGCAGCACCGGAAGCGGGAGGTCAGATACGCAGTATTTT.

This clonotype appeared many times. The chain joins TRBV20-1 to TRBJ1-5; D call uncertain. The V gene lost 6 bases and the J gene lost 1 base, with 7 bases spanning the gap. Per the germline V gene, CDR1 is DFQATT and CDR2 is SNEGSKA (reference sequence). The CDR3 is 12 amino acids. In DNA form, the CDR3 reads TGCAGTGCGGGCAGGAGCAATCAGCCCCAGCATTTT. It encodes CSAGRSNQPQHF.

This clonotype was counted many times. The V call is TRBV4-1, the J call TRBJ1-3, with D perhaps TRBD1 (6 bases). The V gene's germline CDR1 is MGHRA and CDR2 YSYEKL. Trimming took 4 bases from V and 0 from J, leaving 16 bases between them. The CDR3 contains 17 residues. The CDR3 DNA reads as TGCGCCAGCAGCCTACTACCGGGACAACTCTCTGGAAACACCATATATTTT. Translated, it gives CASSLLPGQLSGNTIYF.

This clonotype has ten or more counts. The gene calls are TRBV6-6 and TRBJ2-3; D might be TRBD2 (7 bases). CDR1 is MNHNY and CDR2 is SVGAGI in the germline V gene (reference sequence). The CDR3 extends over 13 amino acids. The germline V and J ends were trimmed by 8 bases and 4 bases, with 13 bases remaining between them. CDR3 in amino acids: CASGGGEADTQYF. CDR3 nucleotide sequence: TGTGCCAGCGGAGGGGGGGAGGCAGATACGCAGTATTTT.

The table lists this clonotype with many counts. The rearrangement joins TRBV7-6 to TRBJ2-7, with D possibly matching TRBD1 (6 bases). Trimming pared 4 bases from V and 2 bases from J, leaving 9 bases between. The CDR3 loop spans 13 amino acids. From germline, CDR1 is SGHVS and CDR2 FNYEAQ. CDR3 in amino acids: CASSSGETYEQYF. The CDR3 coding sequence is TGTGCCAGCAGCTCAGGGGAGACCTACGAGCAGTACTTC.

This clonotype was seen ten or more times. The V gene is TRBV12-3 or TRBV12-4, the J gene TRBJ2-3, with 7 nucleotides matching TRBD2. This CDR3 has 15 amino acids. J lost 1 base, V lost 5 bases, and 6 bases had no gene match. In DNA, the CDR3 is TGTGCCAGCAGTCCGAGCGGGACCGGCACAGATACGCAGTATTTT. Translating gives CASSPSGTGTDTQYF.

Ten or more counts support this clonotype. CDR3 sequence (DNA): TGTGCCAGCAGCCCAGGGGTGGGAAGCAATCAGCCCCAGCATTTT. It specifies CASSPGVGSNQPQHF. The rearrangement links TRBV12-3 or TRBV12-4 to TRBJ1-5; possible D gene TRBD1, 6 bases. V was pared by 6 bases and J by 1 base, with 13 bases between. This CDR3 region has 15 residues.

A note on this clonotype: One end of the junction fails to match germline, which may point to a read error. The chain has TRBV6-2 or TRBV6-3 and TRBJ2-3; 7 nucleotides match TRBD2. Germline CDR1 MNHEY, CDR2 SVGEGT. This CDR3 contains 15 residues. The CDR3 DNA follows: TGTGCCAGCAGTTACGTCGGCGGGAGCACAAATACGCAGTCTTTT. Residues: CASSYVGGSTNTQSF.

This clonotype has a count of ten or more. This sequence joins TRBV7-2 and TRBJ2-7; 9 nucleotides agree with TRBD1. This CDR3 has 15 residues. Unmatched junction bases numbered 11, after V lost 7 bases and J lost 4 bases. The germline CDR1 and CDR2 sequences are SGHTA and FQGNSA. The CDR3 region has the DNA TGTGCCAGCAAGCCGGGACAGGGATTGAGGTACGAGCAGTACTTC. It translates to CASKPGQGLRYEQYF.